This T cell receptor (beta chain) was profiled in a study of blood T cells in healthy people across ages. Overall study context: Template-switching capture recovered about one barcoded beta molecule per two T cells. Regarding the study as a whole: Relative to aged donors, long-lived donors carried more naive CD4+ cells and displayed higher diversity. In older individuals, TCR beta diversity per million T cells was lower, falling roughly linearly with age.

A note on this clonotype: Its target is not known. Germline and junction disagree at one end, which may indicate a read error.

Primers used in a second PCR of roughly 7 to 11 cycles were a sample-barcoded 5' primer and a J-beta primer mix. Every cDNA was tagged by a template-switch adaptor with 12 random nucleotides. TCRdb processed the 5' RACE reads anew with MiXCR; each CDR3 protein has one entry. The sample holds roughly 700,000 distinct CDR3 sequences, over 45% seen once. Germline V lookup: CDR1 SGHRS, CDR2 YFSETQ. There are 16 residues in the CDR3. The receptor comes from a woman aged 60-70 years in good health. Sequencing used blood. J is TRBJ2-5 and V is TRBV5-1; D may correspond to TRBD1 or TRBD2 (5 bases each). The DNA of the CDR3 is TGCGCCAGCAGCTTTTCGTCTAGCCAGGGCCAGGAGATCCAGTACTTC. Its protein product is CASSFSSSQGQEIQYF. The full variable domain, with the rest looked up from reference TRBV5-1 and TRBJ2-5, is KAGVTQTPRYLIKTRGQQVTLSCSPISGHRSVSWYQQTPGQGLQFLFEYFSETQRNKGNFPGRFSGRQFSNSRSEMNVSTLELGDSALYLCASSFSSSQGQEIQYFGPGTRLLVL.